The clone carrying this TCR beta chain was recorded only once. As yet, its antigen is unknown. This entry belongs to a study of cytomegalovirus exposure and HLA in healthy donors. The study ran its PCR with 60 Vbeta and 13 Jbeta primers. Clones were sequenced by immunoSEQ multiplex PCR, and TCRdb holds only the in-frame ones, with some missing. The sample contains under 250,000 clones, about 81% of which appear only once. Study-wide findings and caveats: The productive fraction for most TCR beta V segments was about 87% or about 30% in an earlier analysis. Later on, a genetic analysis was performed. It linked a missense variant in DCLRE1C with V- and J-gene trimming of TCR beta. Later analysis found that TCR beta chains associated with HLA were more clonally expanded than other, equally common chains. HLA-A and HLA-B allele assignments for most subjects were reportedly predicted accurately using TCR beta sequences.

This clonotype was sampled from a man aged 40-50 years in good health and CMV-seropositive. Sequenced sample: PBMCs.

The CDR3 DNA sequence: TGTGCCAGCAGCTTGGCCGGTCCCGGGGGCAATGAGCAGTTCTTC. Residues: CASSLAGPGGNEQFF. This rearrangement joins TRBV5-4 to TRBJ2-1; D is perhaps TRBD2 (6 bases). This CDR3 contains 15 residues. Trimming shortened V by 0 bases and J by 6 bases, and 13 bases separated the two germline ends. Germline V gene sequence: CDR1 SGHNT, CDR2 YYREEE (reference sequence).